These 5 T cell receptor beta chains share one sample of origin, sequenced in a study of graft-versus-host responses after intestinal transplantation (dated by TCRdb to the early 2020s). Library preparation used the immunoSEQ multiplex PCR assay. TCRdb stores this immuneACCESS table with in-frame sequences only. Part of the clones is absent; in the studies checked, under half of the shortfall reflects unresolved V genes, and no reason is known for the rest. For this sample the table gives around 110,000 clones, of which about nine tenths were detected only once. The top ten constitute roughly 0.64% of the sample. The time point label, read with the paper, signifies: cells obtained before transplantation from donor or recipient. Their cognate antigens are unknown. The input for sequencing was unstimulated CD4+ T cells sorted from spleen or lymph node cells, taken before transplant. These receptors were collected from a human donor who was the organ donor for an intestinal transplant.

The chain combines TRBV6-6 with TRBJ2-6; D remains unclear. The CDR3 loop spans 12 amino acids. Looked up from germline, CDR1 is MNHNY and CDR2 is SVGAGI (reference sequence). The V end was cut by 7 bases, the J end by 2 bases, with 3 bases between. The DNA of the CDR3 is TGTGCCAGCACCGCTGGGGCCAACGTCCTGACTTTC. This gives the protein CASTAGANVLTF.

This clone was seen just once. The rearrangement uses TRBV10-3 and TRBJ1-1; a weak D match, TRBD1 (6 bases). The germline CDR1 and CDR2 sequences are ENHRY and SYGVKD. Trimming removed 8 bases from V and 1 base from J, with 11 bases in between. CDR3 length equals 13 residues. The CDR3 reads CAISGQQNTEAFF. The CDR3 coding sequence is TGTGCCATCTCTGGACAGCAGAACACTGAAGCTTTCTTT.

V is TRBV18 and J is TRBJ2-5; a weak D match, TRBD2 (6 bases). Between the trimmed V and J ends, which lost 3 bases and 4 bases, there was a span of 15 bases. The germline CDR1 and CDR2 sequences are KGHSH and LQKENI. The CDR3 consists of 15 residues. Here the CDR3 DNA reads TGTGCCAGCTCACCGCAGGAGGGGCGAGGAGAGACCCAGTACTTC. The encoded protein is CASSPQEGRGETQYF.

The CDR3 region is CASSFQGGNTEAFF. DNA for the CDR3: TGTGCCAGCAGTTTCCAGGGGGGAAACACTGAAGCTTTCTTT. J is TRBJ1-1 and V is TRBV6-5; 7 nucleotides agree with TRBD1. The germline V gene encodes CDR1 MNHEY and CDR2 SVGAGI. The CDR3 length is 14 residues. J lost 2 bases, V lost 4 bases, and 4 bases had no gene match.

This sequence joins TRBV18 and TRBJ2-2; no definite D call. The CDR3 length is 17 residues. V was trimmed by 1 base and J by 1 base, leaving 13 bases between them. Germline CDR1 is KGHSH and CDR2 is LQKENI. The CDR3 region is CASSPLGLGRNTGELFF. CDR3 coding DNA: TGTGCCAGCTCACCACTCGGTCTCGGCAGGAACACCGGGGAGCTGTTTTTT. Full variable domain (missing parts from reference TRBV18 and TRBJ2-2): NAGVMQNPRHLVRRRGQEARLRCSPMKGHSHVYWYRQLPEEGLKFMVYLQKENIIDESGMPKERFSAEFPKEGPSILRIQQVVRGDSAAYFCASSPLGLGRNTGELFFGEGSRLTVL.